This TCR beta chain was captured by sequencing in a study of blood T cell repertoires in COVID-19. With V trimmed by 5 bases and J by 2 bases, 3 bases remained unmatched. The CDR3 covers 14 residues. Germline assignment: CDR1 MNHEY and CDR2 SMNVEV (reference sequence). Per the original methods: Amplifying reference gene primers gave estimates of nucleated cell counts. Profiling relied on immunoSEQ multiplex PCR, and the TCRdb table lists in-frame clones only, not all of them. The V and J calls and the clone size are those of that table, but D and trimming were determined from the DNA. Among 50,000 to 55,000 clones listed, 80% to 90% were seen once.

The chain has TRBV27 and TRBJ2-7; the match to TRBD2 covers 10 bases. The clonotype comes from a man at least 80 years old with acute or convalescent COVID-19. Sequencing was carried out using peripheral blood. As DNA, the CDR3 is TGTGCCAGCAGTCCCGGACTAGCGGCCTACGAGCAGTACTTC. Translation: CASSPGLAAYEQYF.